The entry below gives a single T cell receptor (beta chain) sequence along with its context. The antigen remains unidentified. A read error may be the cause here, since a much bigger clone is one base away. The final CDR3 position lacks the conserved phenylalanine or tryptophan, pointing to a likely read error. This entry is derived from a study of tumor-infiltrating lymphocytes in glioblastoma multiforme. Study-level findings and limits: Detected clone frequencies may not reflect cell counts, being RNA-based. TCR plus mutation findings rest on a single glioblastoma patient.

TCRB libraries came from RNA via three nested multiplex PCR rounds. A C-beta primer primed TCRB cDNA from about 0.45 ug RNA. No unique molecular identifiers were described for these TCRB libraries. A single record per CDR3 protein comes from TCRdb applying MiXCR to the multiplex PCR reads. The data show 20,000 or so distinct CDR3 sequences, 60% to 80% seen once. Germline V gene data show CDR1 as MDHEN and CDR2 as SYDVKM. V shed 2 bases and J shed 8 bases, with 7 bases lying between them. The CDR3 is 12 amino acids. The chain couples TRBV28 to TRBJ2-1, with D perhaps TRBD2 (5 bases). The receptor was derived from a male donor with glioblastoma. Sequenced sample: peripheral blood. CDR3 sequence reads: CASSLRRDEQFI. The CDR3 bases are TGTGCCAGCAGTTTAAGGCGGGATGAGCAGTTCATC.